This T cell receptor beta chain was retrieved from a study of OX40 agonist ivuxolimab in advanced cancers. Regarding the study as a whole: Normalized T-cell clonal expansion was also low in some nonresponders.

Points on this clone: Its matching antigen is unknown.

The repertoire was sequenced with immunoSEQ multiplex PCR; TCRdb's copy has only in-frame clones and lacks some. The table shows roughly 56,000 clones, with roughly 81% occurring only once. Germline assignment: CDR1 MDHEN and CDR2 SYDVKM. V lost 2 bases, J lost 0 bases, and 11 bases lay in between. There are 16 residues in the CDR3. This TCR derives from an adult with an advanced solid tumor such as melanoma, head and neck, liver or kidney cancer. The V call is TRBV28, the J call TRBJ2-1; D may be TRBD2 (5 bases). Sample: CD4+ or CD8+ T cells sorted from blood, taken in a trial of the OX40 agonist ivuxolimab. The CDR3 sequence: CASSLAGDSSYNEQFF. CDR3 in DNA: TGTGCCAGCAGTTTAGCGGGCGATTCCTCCTACAATGAGCAGTTCTTC.